This T cell receptor (beta chain) stems from a study of T cells after yellow fever vaccination. The overall study: SMART-Seq v4 Ultra Low Input served to prepare low-cell-number fractions. Study-wide findings and caveats: Sorted repertoires could include abundant contaminating clonotypes from bulk cells.

TCRdb used MiXCR to reprocess the 5' RACE reads, holding one entry per CDR3 protein. The table has roughly 320,000 distinct CDR3 sequences, around 11% seen once. For this clonotype: Its antigen remains unknown.

Germline V lookup: CDR1 MDHEN, CDR2 SYDVKM. V shed 4 bases and J 7 bases; nucleotides not matched to a gene: 8. The CDR3 contains 14 residues. The source is a man aged 18 to 35 who received the YFV17D yellow fever vaccine. V and J are TRBV28 and TRBJ1-2, with 8 bases matching TRBD1. The sequencing used CD4+ T cells sorted from PBMCs, collected 45 days after the yellow fever booster vaccination. CDR3 amino acids: CASSSTQGTGGYTF. For the CDR3, the DNA is TGTGCCAGCAGTTCAACTCAGGGGACAGGTGGCTACACCTTC.